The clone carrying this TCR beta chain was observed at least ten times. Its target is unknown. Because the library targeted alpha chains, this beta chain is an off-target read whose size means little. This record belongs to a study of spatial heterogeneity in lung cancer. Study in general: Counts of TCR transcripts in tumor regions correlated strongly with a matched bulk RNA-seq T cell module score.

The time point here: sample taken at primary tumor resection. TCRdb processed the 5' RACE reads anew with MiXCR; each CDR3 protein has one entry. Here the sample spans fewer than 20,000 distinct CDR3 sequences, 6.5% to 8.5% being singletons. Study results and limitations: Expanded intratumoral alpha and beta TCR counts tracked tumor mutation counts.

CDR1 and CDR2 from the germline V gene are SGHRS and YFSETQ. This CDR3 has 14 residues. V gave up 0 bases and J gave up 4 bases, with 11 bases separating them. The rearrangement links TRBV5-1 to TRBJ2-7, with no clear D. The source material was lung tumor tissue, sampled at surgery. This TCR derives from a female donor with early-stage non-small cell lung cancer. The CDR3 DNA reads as TGCGCCAGCAGCTTGGCCGGTTGGAGATACGAGCAGTACTTC. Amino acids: CASSLAGWRYEQYF. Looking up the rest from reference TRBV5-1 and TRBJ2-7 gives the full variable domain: KAGVTQTPRYLIKTRGQQVTLSCSPISGHRSVSWYQQTPGQGLQFLFEYFSETQRNKGNFPGRFSGRQFSNSRSEMNVSTLELGDSALYLCASSLAGWRYEQYFGPGTRLTVT.